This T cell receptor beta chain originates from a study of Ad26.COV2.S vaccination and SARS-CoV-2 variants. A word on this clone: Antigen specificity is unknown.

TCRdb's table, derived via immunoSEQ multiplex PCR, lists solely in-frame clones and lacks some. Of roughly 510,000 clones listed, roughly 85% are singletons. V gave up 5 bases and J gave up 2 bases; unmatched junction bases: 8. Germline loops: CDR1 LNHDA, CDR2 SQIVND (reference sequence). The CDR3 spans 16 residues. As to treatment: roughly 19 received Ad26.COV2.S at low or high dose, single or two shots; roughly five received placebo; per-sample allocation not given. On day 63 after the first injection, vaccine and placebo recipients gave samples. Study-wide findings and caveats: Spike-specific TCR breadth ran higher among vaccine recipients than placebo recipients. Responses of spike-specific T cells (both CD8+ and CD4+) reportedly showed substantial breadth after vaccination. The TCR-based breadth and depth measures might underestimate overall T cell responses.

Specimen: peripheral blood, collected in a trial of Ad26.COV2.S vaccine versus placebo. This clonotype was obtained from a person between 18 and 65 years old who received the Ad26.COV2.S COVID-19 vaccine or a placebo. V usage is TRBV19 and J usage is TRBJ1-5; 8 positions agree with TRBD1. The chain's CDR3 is CASSPRTGMGNQPQHF. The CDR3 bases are TGTGCCAGTAGTCCCCGGACAGGGATGGGCAATCAGCCCCAGCATTTT.